The entry that follows covers one T cell receptor (beta chain) sequence. Unique molecular identifiers were incorporated into the prepared TCRbeta library. A single record per CDR3 protein comes from TCRdb applying MiXCR to the PCR reads. Of hundreds of thousands of distinct CDR3 sequences listed, around a sixth are singletons. The record originates from a study of T-cell reconstitution after alpha-beta-depleted transplantation in children. Sequenced material: PBMCs from the stem cell graft donor, taken from the stem cell graft. The TCR comes from a human donor who donated a stem cell graft to a child with acute myeloid leukemia.

CDR3: CASSMWSSSGELFF. In nucleotides, the CDR3 is TGTGCCAGTAGTATGTGGAGTTCATCCGGGGAGCTGTTTTTT. The V call is TRBV19, the J call TRBJ2-2; D is undetermined. Looked up from germline, CDR1 is LNHDA and CDR2 is SQIVND (reference sequence). Trimming took off 3 bases at V and 6 bases at J, with 11 bases between the two ends. The CDR3 covers 14 residues.